This T cell receptor beta chain was captured by sequencing in a study of cytomegalovirus exposure and HLA in healthy donors. Whole-study findings and limits: Most CMV-associated TCR beta chains were later found to appear HLA-restricted. A missense variant in DCLRE1C was later tied to TCR beta V- and J-gene trimming. Some highly shared sequence variants likely arose as a pipeline artifact.

Primers: 60 Vbeta forward and 13 Jbeta reverse. TCRdb's table, derived via immunoSEQ multiplex PCR, lists solely in-frame clones and lacks some. The table has about 160,000 clones, over 70% seen once. CDR3 length: 15 amino acids. Germline V gives CDR1 MNHNS, CDR2 SASEGT. The J segment lost 3 bases and the V segment lost 2 bases, leaving 4 bases of the junction unmatched. In its sample, this clone was seen a few times. Antigen specificity is unknown. Sequences were obtained from PBMCs. The clonotype was recovered from a man between 25 and 39 years old in good health and CMV-seronegative. The J gene is TRBJ2-1, the V gene TRBV6-1, with 7 positions matching TRBD2. CDR3 region: CASSERGGDYNEQFF. CDR3 in DNA: TGTGCCAGCAGTGAACGCGGGGGAGACTACAATGAGCAGTTCTTC.